This T cell receptor (beta chain) was identified in a study of shared clonotypes between healthy human individuals. Overall study: Donors consisted of two women and three men between 18 and 49.

Using immunoSEQ multiplex PCR, the repertoire was profiled, and TCRdb retains in-frame clones only, with some absent. The repertoire holds approximately 710,000 clones, with 90% as singletons. CD8 memory fractions consisted of CD45RO+ and CCR7-negative CD45RA+ TemRA cells together. A remark on this clone: Its antigen is not known.

Study-level points and caveats: Rarefaction showed that sequencing of sorted subsets was incomplete (despite large depth).

Sequenced input: memory CD8+ T cells from PBMCs. Regarding subset: CD45RO+ cells pooled with CCR7-negative TemRA cells. The receptor's source is a man between 18 and 35 years old in good health. Some clones in this sample may be carry-over from other donors' samples.

CDR3 sequence (DNA): TGTGCCAGCAGTATTGGGATAATGGGTCTAGAACGCAATCAGCCCCAGCATTTT. Translated: CASSIGIMGLERNQPQHF. J is TRBJ1-5 and V is TRBV28; unclear D gene. Germline V CDR1 and CDR2: MDHEN, SYDVKM. Deletions cut 5 bases from V and 2 bases from J, with 22 bases between. CDR3 size: 18 residues. Based on the CDR3 plus reference TRBV28 and TRBJ1-5, the full variable domain is DVKVTQSSRYLVKRTGEKVFLECVQDMDHENMFWYRQDPGLGLRLIYFSYDVKMKEKGDIPEGYSVSREKKERFSLILESASTNQTSMYLCASSIGIMGLERNQPQHFGDGTRLSIL.